A single sample is the source of the 30 T cell receptor beta chains below, sequenced in a study of cytomegalovirus exposure and HLA in healthy donors. The PCR was carried out with 60 Vbeta primers and 13 Jbeta primers. Repertoires were generated with immunoSEQ multiplex PCR, while TCRdb's copy carries only in-frame clones and drops some. The sample carries under 200,000 clones, roughly 12% recorded once. Material for sequencing was PBMCs. These receptors all come from a man aged 50-59 years in good health and CMV-seropositive.

CDR3 sequence: CASSGQGTDYGYTF. CDR3 sequence (DNA): TGTGCCAGCAGCGGACAGGGGACCGACTATGGCTACACCTTC. The rearrangement joins TRBV6-1 to TRBJ1-2; 9 nucleotides align to TRBD1. In germline, CDR1 is MNHNS, CDR2 SASEGT. There are 14 residues in the CDR3. Unmatched junction bases numbered 5, after V lost 6 bases and J lost 3 bases.

This chain uses TRBV5-1 with TRBJ1-4; D not certain. With 1 base removed from V and 4 bases from J, the gap between germline ends came to 8 bases. Looked up from germline, CDR1 is SGHRS and CDR2 is YFSETQ. The length of the CDR3 is 14 residues. The CDR3 DNA sequence: TGCGCCAGCAGCTTGCGGGGTAATAATGAAAAACTGTTTTTT. Amino acids: CASSLRGNNEKLFF.

This clone was detected only a few times. The rearrangement joins TRBV2 to TRBJ1-5; a possible D gene is TRBD1 (5 bases). The V end was cut by 6 bases, the J end by 4 bases, with 10 bases between. Germline V CDR1 and CDR2: SNHLY, FYNNEI. There are 13 residues in the CDR3. This CDR3 is CASSRGGNQPQHF. The CDR3 nucleotides read TGTGCCAGCAGCCGGGGGGGAAATCAGCCCCAGCATTTT.

J is TRBJ2-6 and V is TRBV5-1; 10 bases line up with TRBD1. The CDR3 totals 17 residues. Germline lookup yields CDR1 SGHRS and CDR2 YFSETQ. The trim removed 2 bases at V and 4 bases at J, leaving 6 bases unmatched. CDR3 amino acids: CASSLGQGVSGANVLTF. Here the CDR3 DNA reads TGCGCCAGCAGCTTAGGACAGGGGGTATCAGGGGCCAACGTCCTGACTTTC.

The chain joins TRBV6-1 to TRBJ1-1; possible D gene TRBD1, 5 bases. Per the germline V gene, CDR1 is MNHNS and CDR2 is SASEGT. V was shortened by 3 bases and J by 8 bases, with 16 bases between the two germline ends. The CDR3 sequence is 14 residues long. CDR3 residues: CASSELPGVREAFF. DNA of the CDR3: TGTGCCAGCAGTGAGCTCCCGGGGGTAAGGGAAGCTTTCTTT.

The V gene is TRBV11-3, the J gene TRBJ1-4; the D is unclear. Trimming took off 3 bases at V and 8 bases at J, with 10 bases between the two ends. The V gene's germline CDR1 is SGHNT and CDR2 YENEEA. The CDR3 has 13 residues. CDR3 in DNA: TGTGCCAGCAGCTTCCGCGAGAAGGAAAAACTGTTTTTT. Translated: CASSFREKEKLFF.

This chain joins TRBV10-1 and TRBJ1-6, with D possibly being TRBD1 (6 bases). Germline loops: CDR1 WNHNN, CDR2 SYGVQD (reference sequence). The V and J ends lost 7 bases and 8 bases respectively, with 21 bases between them. This CDR3 region has 16 residues. CDR3 amino acids: CASNSRRGGEDSPLHF. The DNA of the CDR3 is TGCGCCAGCAATTCCCGGCGAGGGGGAGAGGATTCACCCCTCCACTTT.

V gene TRBV6-5 combines with J gene TRBJ1-1; 10 positions agree with TRBD1. Trimming removed 0 bases from V and 4 bases from J; junction bases left unmatched: 5. The CDR3 spans 16 residues. The germline CDR1 and CDR2 sequences are MNHEY and SVGAGI. Here the CDR3 DNA reads TGTGCCAGCAGTTACTCTAGGGGACAGGGGAGCACTGAAGCTTTCTTT. Its protein product is CASSYSRGQGSTEAFF.

V usage is TRBV5-6 and J usage is TRBJ1-1; D is uncertain. Trimming shortened V by 4 bases and J by 4 bases, and 11 bases separated the two germline ends. Germline values: CDR1 SGHDT, CDR2 YYEEEE. This CDR3 is built from 13 residues. This CDR3 is CASSRRVGTEAFF. CDR3 in DNA: TGTGCCAGCAGCCGCCGAGTCGGCACTGAAGCTTTCTTT.

This clone was seen just once. This chain joins TRBV6-6 and TRBJ1-6; D is possibly TRBD1 (6 bases). Per the germline V gene, CDR1 is MNHNY and CDR2 is SVGAGI (reference sequence). Trimming took off 7 bases at V and 5 bases at J, with 15 bases between the two ends. The CDR3 covers 15 residues. CDR3 DNA sequence: TGTGCCAGCACGAAGTTGCAGGGGAATAATTCACCCCTCCACTTT. Translated: CASTKLQGNNSPLHF.

This rearrangement joins TRBV4-3 to TRBJ1-2; weak D call: TRBD1 (5 bases). This CDR3 has 14 amino acids. Trimming pared 1 base from V and 4 bases from J, leaving 10 bases between. Germline lookup yields CDR1 LGHNA and CDR2 YSLEER. The CDR3 bases are TGCGCCAGCAGCCAAGGGGAAACAGGCTATGGCTACACCTTC. Its translation is CASSQGETGYGYTF.

In its sample, this clone was seen a few times. The genes are TRBV15 and TRBJ1-5; no clear D. The germline V gene encodes CDR1 LNHNV and CDR2 YYDKDF (reference sequence). Deletions cut 1 base from V and 6 bases from J, with 10 bases between. The CDR3 loop spans 14 amino acids. In DNA form, the CDR3 reads TGTGCCACCAGCAGAGGTAGAGGGTTTCAGCCCCAGCATTTT. It yields the protein CATSRGRGFQPQHF. The full variable domain, rest sourced from reference TRBV15 and TRBJ1-5, is DAMVIQNPRYQVTQFGKPVTLSCSQTLNHNVMYWYQQKSSQAPKLLFHYYDKDFNNEADTPDNFQSRRPNTSFCFLDIRSPGLGDTAMYLCATSRGRGFQPQHFGDGTRLSIL.

The V and J genes are TRBV5-5 and TRBJ1-3; TRBD1 matches at 7 bases. Germline values: CDR1 SGHKS, CDR2 YYEKEE (reference sequence). The CDR3 spans 16 residues. V lost 0 bases and J lost 3; bases outside the gene matches: 6. The CDR3 bases are TGTGCCAGCAGCTTGGTGGCAGGGGGAGATGGAAACACCATATATTTT. Its protein is CASSLVAGGDGNTIYF.

V usage is TRBV5-1 and J usage is TRBJ2-3, with TRBD2 matching over 11 bases. CDR3 length: 17 amino acids. The germline gives CDR1 SGHRS, CDR2 YFSETQ. Trimming removed 5 bases from V and 5 bases from J; junction bases left unmatched: 13. The CDR3 loop is CASSKTGTSGSGDTQYF. The DNA of the CDR3 is TGCGCCAGCAGTAAGACCGGGACTAGCGGTTCCGGAGATACGCAGTATTTT.

The rearrangement joins TRBV6-6 to TRBJ1-4; D may be TRBD1 (5 bases). V lost 8 bases and J lost 7, with 14 bases in between. Germline CDR1 reads MNHNY; CDR2 reads SVGAGI (reference sequence). The CDR3 covers 13 residues. Here the CDR3 DNA reads TGTGCCAGCCTGAGAAGGGGTAGTGAAAAACTGTTTTTT. This sequence encodes CASLRRGSEKLFF.

The gene calls are TRBV19 and TRBJ1-1, with D possibly being TRBD1 (5 bases). The V gene's germline CDR1 is LNHDA and CDR2 SQIVND (reference sequence). The CDR3 extends over 17 amino acids. Trimming removed 5 bases at V and 5 bases at J, with 24 bases between. This CDR3 is CASSPIGGTLGRTEAFF. For the CDR3, the DNA is TGTGCCAGTAGTCCTATAGGAGGGACCCTGGGTAGAACTGAAGCTTTCTTT.

V and J are TRBV21-1 and TRBJ2-7; TRBD1 reflects the table's D call only, with no check against the DNA. TRBV21-1 is marked as a pseudogene. This CDR3 spans 13 amino acids. CDR3 residues: CATPPGDKDEQYF. DNA for the CDR3: TGTGCCACCCCTCCAGGGGACAAGGACGAGCAGTACTTC.

The chain carries TRBV7-6 and TRBJ2-2, with a tentative D call TRBD2 (7 bases). V was cut by 1 base and J by 4 bases, with 19 bases left in between. CDR1 and CDR2 (germline): SGHVS, FNYEAQ. CDR3 length: 18 amino acids. The DNA for the CDR3 is TGTGCCAGCAGCTTAGAGGCGGGGGCACCCGGGGGCACCGGGGAGCTGTTTTTT. Protein product: CASSLEAGAPGGTGELFF.

The rearrangement joins TRBV10-1 to TRBJ2-7; 8 positions match TRBD1. Per the germline V gene, CDR1 is WNHNN and CDR2 is SYGVQD (reference sequence). Germline trimming cut 7 bases from V and 3 bases from J; bases unmatched to any gene: 5. This CDR3 has 13 residues. The CDR3 bases are TGCGCCAGCATTACAGGGGGACTCTACGAGCAGTACGTC. Amino acid sequence: CASITGGLYEQYV.

Regarding this clone: An end of the junction differs from the germline gene, which may be a read error. The V gene is TRBV4-2, the J gene TRBJ2-7, with 8 bases aligning to TRBD1. The germline V gene encodes CDR1 LGHNA and CDR2 YNFKEQ. The CDR3 spans 14 residues. The CDR3 region has the DNA TGTGCCGGCAGCCAAGGGGACAGGTCCTACGAGCAGTACTTC. This translates into CAGSQGDRSYEQYF.

This chain uses TRBV4-1 with TRBJ1-5; D might be TRBD1 (6 bases). Looked up from germline, CDR1 is MGHRA and CDR2 is YSYEKL. V lost 4 bases and J lost 8, with 18 bases in between. This CDR3 has 15 residues. In DNA, the CDR3 is TGCGCCAGCAGCCCCATCGTAAGGGGGATCGAGCCCCAGCATTTT. This translates into CASSPIVRGIEPQHF.

This clone has just a few counts. The CDR3 bases are TGCGCCAGCAGCCCTCAGACAGGGTCAGCCTACGAGCAGTACTTC. This sequence encodes CASSPQTGSAYEQYF. The rearrangement links TRBV4-1 to TRBJ2-7, with TRBD1 matching over 7 bases. The CDR3 covers 15 residues. Trimming took 4 bases from V and 2 from J; bases not matched to a gene: 8. Germline V gives CDR1 MGHRA, CDR2 YSYEKL.

The chain links TRBV19 to TRBJ1-5; D not resolved. With 7 bases removed from V and 1 base from J, the gap between germline ends came to 17 bases. Germline V lookup: CDR1 LNHDA, CDR2 SQIVND (reference sequence). The CDR3 is 16 amino acids. The CDR3 DNA sequence: TGTGCCAGTACCCTAACGGGGAGGCGGAGCAATCAGCCCCAGCATTTT. It is translated as CASTLTGRRSNQPQHF. Variable domain in full (rest from reference TRBV19 and TRBJ1-5): DGGITQSPKYLFRKEGQNVTLSCEQNLNHDAMYWYRQDPGQGLRLIYYSQIVNDFQKGDIAEGYSVSREKKESFPLTVTSAQKNPTAFYLCASTLTGRRSNQPQHFGDGTRLSIL.

The rearrangement uses TRBV5-6 and TRBJ1-2; 8 positions match TRBD1. Germline lookup yields CDR1 SGHDT and CDR2 YYEEEE. J was trimmed by 0 bases and V by 4 bases; bases with no gene match: 2. The length of the CDR3 is 14 residues. The CDR3 protein is CASSPDRANYGYTF. Written as DNA, the CDR3 is TGTGCCAGCAGCCCGGACAGGGCTAACTATGGCTACACCTTC.

The chain joins TRBV7-9 to TRBJ2-2, with 8 bases identical to TRBD2. Germline V CDR1 and CDR2: SEHNR, FQNEAQ (reference sequence). This CDR3 spans 14 amino acids. Trimming removed 9 bases from V and 6 bases from J; junction bases left unmatched: 9. The CDR3 loop reads CASSMGLESGELFF. The CDR3 DNA reads as TGTGCCAGTAGCATGGGACTAGAATCCGGGGAGCTGTTTTTT.

This clone was detected a few times. CDR3 DNA sequence: TGTGCCAGTAGTATCGGGAATAATGAAAAACTGTTTTTT. Its translation: CASSIGNNEKLFF. The genes are TRBV19 and TRBJ1-4; no clear D. The V gene's germline CDR1 is LNHDA and CDR2 SQIVND (reference sequence). The CDR3 extends over 13 amino acids. V was clipped by 3 bases and J by 4 bases, with 6 bases between them.

This clone occurred a few times. The chain recombines TRBV7-8 with TRBJ1-3; TRBD1 aligns across 7 bases. The germline V gene has CDR1 SGHVS and CDR2 FQNEAQ. The CDR3 totals 14 residues. Trimming took 5 bases from V and 3 from J; bases not matched to a gene: 4. The DNA for the CDR3 is TGTGCCAGCAGCCCCACAGGGGTTGGAAACACCATATATTTT. Residues: CASSPTGVGNTIYF.

Regarding this clone: An end of the junction does not agree with germline; a read error may underlie this. The J gene is TRBJ2-1, the V gene TRBV6-5; the match to TRBD1 covers 8 bases. The CDR3 length is 13 residues. Per the germline V gene, CDR1 is MNHEY and CDR2 is SVGAGI. The CDR3 sequence is CASSKGQALSLIF. CDR3 bases: TGTGCCAGCAGCAAGGGACAGGCCCTGTCGTTGATCTTC.

This clone has more than one count but fewer than ten. J is TRBJ2-6 and V is TRBV7-2; TRBD1 might be the D (6 bases). V lost 6 bases, J lost 0 bases, and 15 bases lay in between. There are 17 residues in the CDR3. CDR1 is SGHTA and CDR2 is FQGNSA in the germline V gene. The CDR3 region has the DNA TGTGCCAGCAGAAGAGGGGGTTGGGGCTCTGGGGCCAACGTCCTGACTTTC. This codes for CASRRGGWGSGANVLTF.

This chain joins TRBV11-2 and TRBJ2-1; 11 bases map to TRBD2. V was pared by 3 bases and J by 10 bases, with 5 bases of the junction left unmatched. Germline V gene data show CDR1 as SGHAT and CDR2 as FQNNGV. The CDR3 covers 14 residues. CDR3 DNA: TGTGCCAGCAGCTTGGGACTAGCGGTGGGGGAGCAGTTCTTC. It specifies CASSLGLAVGEQFF. The full variable domain, in which reference TRBV11-2 and TRBJ2-1 provide the parts outside the CDR3, is EAGVAQSPRYKIIEKRQSVAFWCNPISGHATLYWYQQILGQGPKLLIQFQNNGVVDDSQLPKDRFSAERLKGVDSTLKIQPAKLEDSAVYLCASSLGLAVGEQFFGPGTRLTVL.